The 24 T cell receptor beta chains below all came from one sample that was sequenced in a study of beta chain features in type 1 diabetes. Of the isolated RNA, all was reverse transcribed, and so the sequenced material was expressed TCRB transcripts. Clones were read by immunoSEQ multiplex PCR, and TCRdb kept only the in-frame ones, dropping some. The sample holds 53,000 or so clones, 55% to 75% seen once. These receptors' antigens are unknown. Study-wide results and caveats: Researchers report that Type 1 diabetes patients had moderately but significantly shorter TCRB CDR3s across all four CD4+ subsets.

The sequencing sample was made of stem cell memory CD4+ T cells from blood. Every receptor here comes from a woman younger than 45 with type 1 diabetes.

J is TRBJ2-1 and V is TRBV5-1; 9 nucleotides align to TRBD2. The CDR3 has 15 residues. Germline V lookup: CDR1 SGHRS, CDR2 YFSETQ. The V gene end was trimmed by 7 bases and the J gene end by 9 bases; junction bases not matched to a gene: 14. The CDR3 loop reads CASDLVAGGPGEQFF. CDR3 nucleotides: TGCGCCAGCGACCTTGTGGCGGGAGGGCCGGGTGAGCAGTTCTTC.

This clone was observed a few times. The chain combines TRBV19 with TRBJ1-5; TRBD1 is a possible D gene (5 bases). The CDR3 totals 20 residues. Trimming left V 3 bases short and J 3 bases short, with 27 bases between. Germline V lookup: CDR1 LNHDA, CDR2 SQIVND (reference sequence). The CDR3 region is CASSILTTTGFGYDNQPQHF. CDR3 bases: TGTGCCAGTAGTATTCTAACAACAACAGGATTCGGGTATGACAATCAGCCCCAGCATTTT. Complete variable domain (other parts from reference TRBV19 and TRBJ1-5): DGGITQSPKYLFRKEGQNVTLSCEQNLNHDAMYWYRQDPGQGLRLIYYSQIVNDFQKGDIAEGYSVSREKKESFPLTVTSAQKNPTAFYLCASSILTTTGFGYDNQPQHFGDGTRLSIL.

This clone has a handful of counts. V usage is TRBV19 and J usage is TRBJ2-7, with 9 bases that match TRBD1. Germline CDR1 and CDR2: LNHDA and SQIVND (reference sequence). The V and J ends lost 10 bases and 8 bases, in that order; junction bases with no gene match: 15. The CDR3 spans 14 residues. The CDR3 DNA is TGTGCCACCCAAGACCCCGGGACAGGGTATAAGCAGTACTTC. The encoded protein is CATQDPGTGYKQYF.

The V call is TRBV29-1, the J call TRBJ2-1; D possibly corresponds to TRBD2 (6 bases). V lost 3 bases, J lost 3 bases, and 12 bases lay in between. Germline V lookup: CDR1 SQVTM, CDR2 ANQGSEA. The CDR3 runs 14 residues. The CDR3 is CSVELVSGYNEQFF. The DNA for the CDR3 is TGCAGCGTTGAGCTTGTTAGCGGCTACAATGAGCAGTTCTTC.

This chain joins TRBV2 and TRBJ2-1, with TRBD2 matching over 8 bases. V shed 4 bases, J shed 6 bases, and the junction held 5 bases outside the gene matches. Germline V lookup: CDR1 SNHLY, CDR2 FYNNEI. There are 14 residues in the CDR3. CDR3 nucleotides: TGTGCCAGCAGTGTATCTAGCGGGCCCAATGAGCAGTTCTTC. Protein: CASSVSSGPNEQFF.

The chain combines TRBV30 with TRBJ1-3; possibly TRBD1 for D (6 bases). The V end was cut by 7 bases, the J end by 2 bases, with 15 bases between. This CDR3 is 14 amino acids long. From germline, CDR1 is GTSNPN and CDR2 SVGIG (reference sequence). The CDR3: CASDFGGPGNTIYF. The CDR3 bases are TGTGCCTCGGACTTTGGGGGCCCTGGAAACACCATATATTTT.

The chain is built from TRBV7-9 and TRBJ2-7, with 8 bases matching TRBD1. Germline CDR1 reads SEHNR; CDR2 reads FQNEAQ (reference sequence). The CDR3 covers 14 residues. J gave up 7 bases and V 5 bases, and 10 bases lay outside the gene matches. The CDR3: CASSARQGAYEQYF. CDR3 nucleotides: TGTGCCAGCAGCGCGCGGCAGGGGGCTTATGAGCAGTACTTC.

This chain connects TRBV7-8 to TRBJ1-1; D unclear. Trimming left V 5 bases short and J 3 bases short, with 10 bases between. Germline V lookup: CDR1 SGHVS, CDR2 FQNEAQ. The CDR3 runs 13 residues. In DNA form, the CDR3 reads TGTGCCAGCAGCACCAACATTTACACTGAAGCTTTCTTT. Translation gives CASSTNIYTEAFF.

The V gene is TRBV28, the J gene TRBJ2-7; TRBD2 aligns across 7 bases. Trimming at V came to 10 bases and at J to 4 bases, leaving 7 bases not matched to a gene. Germline V gene lookup returns CDR1 MDHEN and CDR2 SYDVKM. CDR3 length equals 12 residues. The chain's CDR3 is CATGGGLYEQYF. DNA for the CDR3: TGTGCCACCGGGGGAGGGCTATACGAGCAGTACTTC.

The chain combines TRBV29-1 with TRBJ1-5, with D perhaps TRBD1 (6 bases). V was pared by 4 bases and J by 5 bases, with 12 bases between. CDR1 SQVTM and CDR2 ANQGSEA come from the germline V gene. The CDR3 covers 13 residues. DNA for the CDR3: TGCAGCGTTGCCCAGGGGCTAGATCAGCCCCAGCATTTT. Translated, it gives CSVAQGLDQPQHF.

This clone was counted between two and nine times. The V gene is TRBV4-1, the J gene TRBJ2-1, with 9 bases fitting TRBD2. This CDR3 has 16 residues. V gave up 0 bases and J gave up 6 bases; unmatched junction bases: 6. The germline V gene has CDR1 MGHRA and CDR2 YSYEKL. The CDR3 coding sequence is TGCGCCAGCAGCCAAGAAATTGGCGGGAGGGGCAATGAGCAGTTCTTC. It translates to CASSQEIGGRGNEQFF.

V is TRBV5-1 and J is TRBJ1-4; D not certain. Trimming took 1 base from V and 4 from J, leaving 8 bases between them. Germline V gene lookup returns CDR1 SGHRS and CDR2 YFSETQ. The CDR3 covers 14 residues. CDR3 sequence: CASSLNPGNEKLFF. The CDR3 nucleotides read TGCGCCAGCAGCTTGAACCCCGGTAATGAAAAACTGTTTTTT.

There are a few counts of this clone. This chain connects TRBV10-2 to TRBJ2-7; 7 bases align to TRBD1. The CDR3 sequence is 15 residues long. V shed 6 bases, J shed 7 bases, and the junction held 15 bases outside the gene matches. Germline V gene data show CDR1 as WSHSY and CDR2 as SAAADI. As DNA, the CDR3 is TGCGCCAGCAGGGACCCGGGACAGAGTACGGGGGAGCAGTACTTC. Amino acids: CASRDPGQSTGEQYF.

The count of this clone is one. V usage is TRBV18 and J usage is TRBJ2-5; D remains unclear. The V gene lost 6 bases and the J gene lost 0 bases, with 5 bases spanning the gap. This CDR3 has 12 amino acids. Germline V gene lookup returns CDR1 KGHSH and CDR2 LQKENI. CDR3 in DNA: TGTGCCAGCTCCCAAAACCAAGAGACCCAGTACTTC. Translated, it gives CASSQNQETQYF. The whole variable domain, filled in from reference TRBV18 and TRBJ2-5, reads NAGVMQNPRHLVRRRGQEARLRCSPMKGHSHVYWYRQLPEEGLKFMVYLQKENIIDESGMPKERFSAEFPKEGPSILRIQQVVRGDSAAYFCASSQNQETQYFGPGTRLLVL.

This clone came up a few times. The chain employs TRBV7-9 and TRBJ1-1, with D maybe TRBD1 (5 bases). The V gene lost 4 bases and the J gene lost 5 bases, with 11 bases spanning the gap. CDR3 length: 13 amino acids. Germline-derived CDR1 and CDR2 are SEHNR and FQNEAQ (reference sequence). The CDR3 DNA reads as TGTGCCAGCAGCTCCAGGGCTGGGACTGAAGCTTTCTTT. Amino acids: CASSSRAGTEAFF.

The chain joins TRBV25-1 to TRBJ1-1, with a tentative D call TRBD1 (5 bases). V was clipped by 2 bases and J by 8 bases, with 12 bases between them. The CDR3 spans 13 residues. Germline lookup yields CDR1 MGHDK and CDR2 SYGVNS. DNA of the CDR3: TGTGCCAGCAGTGAAGGGGGAGGGATAGAAGCTTTCTTT. Residues: CASSEGGGIEAFF. The variable domain in full, completed from reference TRBV25-1 and TRBJ1-1, reads EADIYQTPRYLVIGTGKKITLECSQTMGHDKMYWYQQDPGMELHLIHYSYGVNSTEKGDLSSESTVSRIRTEHFPLTLESARPSHTSQYLCASSEGGGIEAFFGQGTRLTVV.

V usage is TRBV5-1 and J usage is TRBJ2-3; 14 bases are shared with TRBD2. The V gene's germline CDR1 is SGHRS and CDR2 YFSETQ. CDR3 length: 16 amino acids. V shed 4 bases, J shed 2 bases, and the junction held 3 bases outside the gene matches. CDR3 DNA: TGCGCCAGCAGCAAGACTAGCGGGAGGGTCACAGATACGCAGTATTTT. Its translation is CASSKTSGRVTDTQYF.

The genes are TRBV18 and TRBJ2-6; TRBD1 matches at 10 bases. The CDR3 is made up of 17 amino acids. The J segment lost 2 bases and the V segment lost 4 bases, leaving 5 bases of the junction unmatched. Per germline, CDR1 KGHSH and CDR2 LQKENI. The CDR3 loop is CASSQRQGATGANVLTF. The CDR3 region has the DNA TGTGCCAGCTCACAAAGACAGGGGGCGACTGGGGCCAACGTCCTGACTTTC.

There are a few counts of this clone. V and J are TRBV9 and TRBJ2-3; the D gene is possibly TRBD2 (6 bases). Trimming left V 0 bases short and J 2 bases short, with 16 bases between. There are 17 residues in the CDR3. Germline V lookup: CDR1 SGDLS, CDR2 YYNGEE. The CDR3 region is CASSVGDSGRLTDTQYF. The CDR3 nucleotides are TGTGCCAGCAGCGTAGGCGATAGCGGCCGGCTCACAGATACGCAGTATTTT.

The chain links TRBV21-1 to TRBJ1-2; the table names TRBD1, a call not compared with the DNA. TRBV21-1 is described as a pseudogene. The CDR3 spans 17 residues. The chain's CDR3 is CASSKALTGGADYGYTF. CDR3 sequence (DNA): TGTGCCAGCAGCAAAGCCCTGACAGGGGGCGCTGACTATGGCTACACCTTC.

In this sample, this clone turned up a few times. The chain has TRBV7-9 and TRBJ1-2; no reliable D call. Germline V gives CDR1 SEHNR, CDR2 FQNEAQ (reference sequence). The CDR3 consists of 14 residues. The germline V and J ends were trimmed by 3 bases and 3 bases, with 11 bases remaining between them. CDR3 residues: CASSFDTVYYGYTF. In nucleotides, the CDR3 is TGTGCCAGCAGCTTTGACACGGTTTACTATGGCTACACCTTC.

The chain is built from TRBV19 and TRBJ2-1, with D possibly matching TRBD2 (6 bases). Germline V gene data show CDR1 as LNHDA and CDR2 as SQIVND (reference sequence). Trimming left V 3 bases short and J 4 bases short, with 16 bases between. This CDR3 spans 16 amino acids. The CDR3 sequence: CASSIGRRGRYNEQFF. The CDR3 DNA sequence: TGTGCCAGTAGTATTGGGAGGAGGGGCAGATACAATGAGCAGTTCTTC.

The J gene is TRBJ2-7, the V gene TRBV18; 7 bases fit TRBD2. The CDR3 has 15 residues. Trimming removed 2 bases from V and 2 bases from J; junction bases left unmatched: 6. Germline V gene lookup returns CDR1 KGHSH and CDR2 LQKENI. The CDR3 region has the DNA TGTGCCAGCTCACCAAATAGAAGCGGGGCCTACGAGCAGTACTTC. This gives the protein CASSPNRSGAYEQYF.

The CDR3 is CSVGGQGNEQFF. The CDR3 bases are TGCAGCGTTGGGGGACAGGGGAATGAGCAGTTCTTC. This chain links TRBV29-1 with TRBJ2-1; 10 bases fit TRBD1. The trim removed 4 bases at V and 7 bases at J, leaving 1 base unmatched. Per germline, CDR1 SQVTM and CDR2 ANQGSEA. CDR3 length: 12 amino acids.